This entry features one TCR beta chain sequence. The antigen it binds to is not known. Base qualities are not provided; no much larger clone lies one nucleotide away. TCRbeta CDR3 regions were amplified from genomic DNA using the immunoSEQ Assay, a bias-controlled multiplex PCR. The original methods were these. Within the assay, amplification of reference gene primers was used to estimate how many nucleated cells each sample contained. Sequence reads were collapsed and filtered to measure the absolute abundance of every unique TCRbeta CDR3 rearrangement. For each sample, productive Simpson clonality was calculated by taking the square root of Simpson's diversity index across productive rearrangements. TCRdb took this table from immuneACCESS and kept in-frame rearrangements with V and J called. Such tables lack part of the clones; where checked against another copy, unresolved V genes explain under half of the gap, and the rest is unexplained. The D gene and trimming were derived from the DNA, and the V and J assignments and clone size from that table. Present in this sample are roughly 150,000 clones, 80% of which were seen just once. The ten largest clones represent 0.5% to 0.65% of the sample.

The data originate from a study of blood T cell repertoires in COVID-19 (dated by TCRdb to 2019 to 2021). About the full investigation: Samples covering the acute and convalescent phases of COVID-19 were provided by collaborators in the United States, Italy and Spain. Where HLA class I and class II types were available, the types were taken from metadata supplied by the sample provider, not from assay-based typing. The samples were drawn from the first 160 participants of the ongoing ImmuneRACE study and from 1,200 or so subjects provided by 6 global collaborators. A freely available public database, intended as a resource for researchers studying the immune response to SARS-CoV-2, is where the repertoires were released. The prospective study material was composed of cDNA or gDNA derived from T cells, B-cell-depleted T cells, or PBMCs. The dataset comprised deeply sampled blood TCRbeta repertoires from subjects exposed to, actively infected with, or recovered from COVID-19. The sample metadata nearly always contained a de-identified subject ID, COVID-19 status, age in years and sex. Points the paper makes about the study in general: Clinical and demographic metadata were provided uncurated, with the amount varying by source and participant.

Trimming at the junction amounts to 2 bases on V and 2 bases on J, and the germline ends lie 7 bases apart. Inclusive of the bounding cysteine and phenylalanine, the CDR3 is 13 residues long. Of all the DNA, just the CDR3 is kept, 39 bases in frame from base 1. CDR1 SQVTM and CDR2 ANQGSEA are derived from the germline V gene. The collaborating institutions used their own protocols to collect whole blood in K2EDTA tubes. For TCRbeta analysis, collaborators shipped samples as frozen whole blood, isolated PBMCs, or DNA extracted from either of those sample types. This clonotype originated in a man aged 55 to 70 with acute or convalescent COVID-19. Rearrangement joined TRBV29-1 to TRBJ1-3; no D gene is confidently identified. Sequenced sample: peripheral blood. The CDR3 reads CSVEPPAGNTIYF. Read as DNA, the sequence is TGCAGCGTTGAACCTCCCGCTGGAAACACCATATATTTT.